The clone carrying this TCR beta chain was detected many times. Its matching antigen is unknown. This record comes from a study of CD8+ T cells in alopecia areata. Across the whole study: Tofacitinib ran 6 to 18 months, followed by 6 months off drug.

Points from the study as a whole: On tofacitinib, scalp clonality and expanded CD8+ clones among top 100 fell significantly. Unlike in mice, where it was clearer, TCR sharing across patients was less clear, possibly HLA-related.

Trimming shortened V by 1 base and J by 1 base, and 5 bases separated the two germline ends. The CDR3 loop spans 13 amino acids. Germline values: CDR1 LGHNT, CDR2 FRNRAP. cDNA reverse transcribed from extracted RNA served as the sequencing template. Some clones are missing from TCRdb's copy, which holds only in-frame ones; the method was immunoSEQ multiplex PCR. Of some 180,000 clones in the sample, 53% were seen once. The treatment is: oral pan-JAK inhibitor, 5-10 mg twice daily. The source was CD8+ T cells sorted from blood, collected at week 24, from a patient treated with tofacitinib. This clonotype was sampled from a human donor with alopecia areata. The gene calls are TRBV12-5 and TRBJ2-7; tentatively, D is TRBD1 (5 bases). CDR3 bases: TGTGCTAGTGGTTTGGGACAGTCCTACGAGCAGTACTTC. It codes for CASGLGQSYEQYF.